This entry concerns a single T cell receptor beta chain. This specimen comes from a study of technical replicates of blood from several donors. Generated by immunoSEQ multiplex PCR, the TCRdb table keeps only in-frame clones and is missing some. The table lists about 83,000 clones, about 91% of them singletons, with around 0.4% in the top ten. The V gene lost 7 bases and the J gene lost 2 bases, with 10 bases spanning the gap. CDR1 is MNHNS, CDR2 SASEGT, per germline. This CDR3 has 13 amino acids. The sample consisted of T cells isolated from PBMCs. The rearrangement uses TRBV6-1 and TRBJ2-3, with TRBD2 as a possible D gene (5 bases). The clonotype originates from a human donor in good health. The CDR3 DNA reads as TGTGCCAGCAAGGAGGCTTTCACAGATACGCAGTATTTT. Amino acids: CASKEAFTDTQYF.